These 7 T cell receptor beta chains originate from one sample sequenced in a study of OX40 agonist ivuxolimab in advanced cancers. The repertoire was sequenced with immunoSEQ multiplex PCR; TCRdb's copy has only in-frame clones and lacks some. Found here are around 70,000 clones, roughly 90% of them singletons; the top ten hold around 7.3%. The sample here was CD4+ or CD8+ T cells sorted from blood, taken in a trial of the OX40 agonist ivuxolimab. Receptor source: an adult with an advanced solid tumor such as melanoma, head and neck, liver or kidney cancer.

The V call is TRBV7-9, the J call TRBJ2-7, with a weak D call TRBD1 (7 bases). CDR1 and CDR2 from the germline V gene are SEHNR and FQNEAQ (reference sequence). Trimming took off 5 bases at V and 5 bases at J, with 19 bases between the two ends. The CDR3 contains 15 residues. The CDR3 coding sequence is TGTGCCAGCAGCCCGACACAGGGGAGGTTGAACGAGCAGTACTTC. This codes for CASSPTQGRLNEQYF.

The CDR3, as DNA: TGTGCCAGCAGCTTACCGGGACGGGACCTCTACGAGCAGTACTTC. Protein sequence: CASSLPGRDLYEQYF. The V call is TRBV11-2, the J call TRBJ2-7; TRBD1 or TRBD2 may be the D gene (5 bases each). The V gene's germline CDR1 is SGHAT and CDR2 FQNNGV. The V and J ends lost 2 bases and 3 bases respectively, with 14 bases between them. The CDR3 is 15 amino acids.

The gene calls are TRBV10-3 and TRBJ1-3; no clear D. Germline CDR1 and CDR2: ENHRY and SYGVKD. The V and J ends lost 0 bases and 0 bases respectively, with 9 bases between them. This CDR3 has 16 residues. CDR3 bases: TGTGCCATCAGTGAGTCGGCACTCGGCTCTGGAAACACCATATATTTT. Translated, it gives CAISESALGSGNTIYF.

On this clone itself: Other nucleotide sequences in the sample specify the same CDR3. V gene TRBV4-1 combines with J gene TRBJ2-7; TRBD1 matches at 7 bases. This CDR3 contains 14 residues. The germline V gene encodes CDR1 MGHRA and CDR2 YSYEKL. Losses at the gene ends were 2 bases for V and 0 bases for J; bases not matched to a gene: 1. The CDR3, as DNA: TGCGCCAGCAGCCAAAGGGACAGCTCCTACGAGCAGTACTTC. Protein: CASSQRDSSYEQYF.

J is TRBJ1-5 and V is TRBV4-3; 10 nucleotides agree with TRBD1. The CDR3 runs 15 residues. CDR1 and CDR2 from the germline V gene are LGHNA and YSLEER. J was trimmed by 6 bases and V by 7 bases; bases with no gene match: 9. CDR3 sequence: CASTPDRGLGQPQHF. The CDR3 bases are TGCGCCAGCACCCCAGACAGGGGGCTCGGTCAGCCCCAGCATTTT.

This clone showed up just a few times. The chain uses TRBV21-1 and TRBJ1-4. TRBV21-1 is described as a pseudogene. This CDR3 is built from 17 residues. CDR3 coding DNA: TGTGCCAGCAGCAAAAAAATAGTTCGGGGCAGTAATGAAAAACTGTTTTTT. This translates into CASSKKIVRGSNEKLFF.

This clone was counted between two and nine times. CDR3 protein: CASSLAPGHDNSPLHF. CDR3 DNA sequence: TGTGCCAGCAGCTTAGCCCCCGGGCACGATAATTCACCCCTCCACTTT. The V and J genes are TRBV7-6 and TRBJ1-6, with D hard to call. V dropped 0 bases and J dropped 5 bases, with 11 bases sitting between them. Germline CDR1 SGHVS, CDR2 FNYEAQ. This CDR3 contains 16 residues.